The 16 T cell receptor gamma chains below come from one sample, sequenced in a study of intestinal T cells in coeliac disease. For each case, the template was genomic DNA from ten roughly 4.6-µm formalin-fixed paraffin-embedded scrolls. TRG repertoires were amplified with LymphoTrack primers from approximately 190 ng of biopsy DNA. TCRdb reapplied CATT to the multiplex PCR reads. The top ten hold about 12% of the sample, which has about 1,100 gamma-chain clones, roughly half seen once. Sequences were obtained from a duodenal biopsy. These TCRs come from a human donor with celiac disease.

By frequency in the sample, this clone is large (0.1 to 1%). Other nucleotide sequences in the sample specify the same CDR3. The chain joins TRGV2 to TRGJP2. The CDR3 consists of 14 residues. Trimming at V came to 2 bases and at J to 3 bases, leaving 3 bases not matched to a gene. Germline CDR1 EGSNGY, CDR2 YDSYNSKV. CDR3 sequence reads: CATWDVGSDWIKTF. In DNA form, the CDR3 reads TGTGCCACCTGGGACGTCGGTAGTGATTGGATCAAGACGTTT.

A single count supports this clone. The DNA is left out, because the CDR3 cannot be placed on it with certainty; the CDR3 is given as TCRdb lists it. The chain is built from TRGV11 and TRGJ1 or TRGJ2. TRGV11 is marked as an open reading frame, function uncertain. The CDR3 extends over 14 residues, inclusive of both ends. The CDR3 sequence is CTTVPAGLGRVGLF.

This clone was detected only a few times. The chain joins TRGV10 to TRGJ1 or TRGJ2. TRGV10 is treated as an ORF (open reading frame) with a function not yet certain. The CDR3 length is 11 residues. Trimming took 8 bases from V and 11 from J; bases not matched to a gene: 10. The CDR3 protein is CAAWDFWEKLF. CDR3 bases: TGTGCTGCGTGGGATTTCTGGGAGAAACTCTTT.

In its sample, this clone is large. The chain joins TRGV10 to TRGJP2. TRGV10 is filed as an ORF, its function uncertain. The CDR3 extends over 14 amino acids. Trimming removed 8 bases from V and 8 bases from J; junction bases left unmatched: 12. The CDR3 bases are TGTGCTGCGTGGGATTCGCAGAGCGATTGGATCAAGACGTTT. This translates into CAAWDSQSDWIKTF.

The V call is TRGV11, the J call TRGJ1 or TRGJ2. TRGV11 is an ORF; its function is uncertain. This CDR3 region has 13 residues. Trimming at V came to 1 base and at J to 5 bases, leaving 2 bases not matched to a gene. CDR3 DNA: TGTGCCTGCTGGATTAGGCATGATTATAAGAAACTCTTT. Amino acid sequence: CACWIRHDYKKLF.

This clone is labeled as large (0.1 to 1%). DNA of the CDR3: TGTGCTGCGTGCCGCATTCCCCGATTTTATTATAAGAAACTCTTT. It specifies CAACRIPRFYYKKLF. J is TRGJ1 or TRGJ2 and V is TRGV10. TRGV10 falls under the ORF class, with uncertain function. The CDR3 has 15 residues. V trimming: 9 bases; J trimming: 3 bases; junction bases outside the gene matches: 15.

The chain is built from TRGV10 and TRGJ1 or TRGJ2. TRGV10 is placed among ORFs of uncertain function. The V and J ends lost 8 bases and 2 bases, in that order; junction bases with no gene match: 16. The CDR3 has 16 residues. The CDR3 region has the DNA TGTGCTGCGTGGGAGTATGGGGGTTATTATTATTATAAGAAACTCTTT. This codes for CAAWEYGGYYYYKKLF.

This chain uses TRGV2 with TRGJ1 or TRGJ2. CDR3 length equals 13 residues. The V segment lost 5 bases and the J segment 7 bases; nucleotides outside the gene matches: 11. The germline gives CDR1 EGSNGY, CDR2 YDSYNSKV. The CDR3 sequence: CATWGRAWYKKLF. The CDR3 coding sequence is TGTGCCACCTGGGGACGGGCCTGGTATAAGAAACTCTTT.

The chain is built from TRGV10 and TRGJ1 or TRGJ2. TRGV10 is recorded as an ORF, its role being uncertain. This CDR3 has 9 residues. Trimming took 8 bases from V and 14 from J; bases not matched to a gene: 7. In DNA, the CDR3 is TGTGCTGCGTGGGGATTTGAACTCTTT. Protein: CAAWGFELF.

The rearrangement joins TRGV10 to TRGJ1 or TRGJ2. TRGV10 is sorted into the ORF group, with uncertain function. The trim removed 8 bases at V and 12 bases at J, leaving 23 bases unmatched. The CDR3 has 15 residues. In nucleotides, the CDR3 is TGTGCTGCGTGGGATAAAGGCGAACCCGTTTCGACGAAACTCTTT. Protein: CAAWDKGEPVSTKLF.

This clone occurred a few times. V is TRGV9 and J is TRGJ1 or TRGJ2. Germline V gene sequence: CDR1 GITISATS, CDR2 ISYDGTV (reference sequence). The junction had 12 bases not matched to a gene; V was cut back by 10 bases and J by 12 bases. The CDR3 loop spans 10 amino acids. This chain's CDR3 is CAFPINGKLF. The CDR3 DNA is TGTGCCTTCCCCATAAATGGGAAACTCTTT.

By sample fraction, this clone is large. This sample also contains other DNA sequences that code for the same CDR3. The chain combines TRGV11 with TRGJP2. TRGV11 is given ORF status, its function remaining uncertain. Germline trimming cut 8 bases from V and 3 bases from J; bases unmatched to any gene: 6. This CDR3 has 14 residues. CDR3 region: CACWTLRSDWIKTF. The CDR3 DNA follows: TGTGCCTGCTGGACTCTTCGTAGTGATTGGATCAAGACGTTT.

The chain has TRGV8 and TRGJ1 or TRGJ2. The CDR3 runs to 15 residues. The ends lost 1 base at V and 6 bases at J; junction bases unmatched: 12. The germline V gene has CDR1 VENAVY and CDR2 YDSYNSRV. The CDR3 is CATWDSPSSSYKKLF. CDR3 coding DNA: TGTGCCACCTGGGATAGCCCTTCATCTTCTTATAAGAAACTCTTT.

The genes are TRGV11 and TRGJP1. TRGV11 qualifies as an ORF whose function is uncertain. V shed 0 bases and J 17 bases; nucleotides not matched to a gene: 21. The CDR3 is 17 residues long. CDR3: CACWIRHTYNWFGSKIF. The CDR3 nucleotides read TGTGCCTGCTGGATTAGGCACACCTATAACTGGTTTGGTTCAAAGATATTT.

This clone was counted a single time. As DNA, the CDR3 is TGTGCCAGCCTGGGACGGGGGTATAAGAAACTCTTT. It codes for CASLGRGYKKLF. The chain couples TRGV2 to TRGJ1 or TRGJ2. V lost 11 bases and J lost 7; bases outside the gene matches: 14. CDR1 is EGSNGY, CDR2 YDSYNSKV, per germline. The CDR3 is made up of 12 amino acids.

This chain links TRGV4 with TRGJ1 or TRGJ2. V lost 0 bases to trimming and J lost 8 bases; unmatched junction nucleotides: 10. The CDR3 consists of 14 residues. CDR1 and CDR2 from the germline V gene are EGSTGY and YDSYTSSV. The CDR3 spells CATWDGQRNDKKLF. The CDR3 DNA reads as TGTGCCACCTGGGATGGGCAAAGGAACGATAAGAAACTCTTT.